A selection of T cell receptor beta chains follows, all from one sample in a study of metastatic and nonmetastatic thyroid tumors. TCRdb used MiXCR to call clones anew from the PCR reads. The data hold around 20,000 clones, with about a quarter observed a single time. The source material was blood. These receptors all come from a female donor with papillary thyroid cancer or a benign thyroid nodule (not recorded which). Some clones in this sample may be carry-over from other donors' samples. Both conserved end residues are part of each CDR3. D genes are given only for firm matches. Clone sizes are given selectively: once, few, many, or a class where the clone is expanded.

CDR3nt,CDR3aa,d_gene,abundance,j_gene,v_gene
TGTGCCACCAGCGAATCGACAGGGGGGAACTACGAGCAGTACTTC,CATSESTGGNYEQYF,TRBD1,few,TRBJ2-7,TRBV24-1
TGTGCCAGCAGCTTGGCCATCGAGGGGACTGAAGCTTTCTTT,CASSLAIEGTEAFF,.,many,TRBJ1-1,TRBV5-6
TGTGCTAGTGGTTTGGCCGAGGGGGCTGGCTACACCTTC,CASGLAEGAGYTF,TRBD1,medium-sized,TRBJ1-2,TRBV12-5
TGCAGTGGGGCTAGCGGCTACGAGCAGTACTTC,CSGASGYEQYF,TRBD2,.,TRBJ2-7,TRBV20-1
TGTGCCAGCAGCTTAGGGGGCCCAAATTCACCCCTCCACTTT,CASSLGGPNSPLHF,.,many,TRBJ1-6,TRBV7-9
TGTGCCAGTAGTCCGGGAGCGAACCAAGAGACCCAGTACTTC,CASSPGANQETQYF,.,.,TRBJ2-5,TRBV19
TGTGCCAGCAGCCTAATGGTGGGAGTCATCGGGAGCTTCGCAGATACGCAGTATTTT,CASSLMVGVIGSFADTQYF,.,.,TRBJ2-3,TRBV4-2
TGTGCCAGCCTCGCCGTTAGGGGGTTCGGACAGCCCCAGCATTTT,CASLAVRGFGQPQHF,.,.,TRBJ1-5,TRBV28
TGTGCCAGCTCAGACGGACAGGGGGCAAGGGAGCAGTACTTC,CASSDGQGAREQYF,TRBD1,.,TRBJ2-7,TRBV18
TGTGCCAGCAGCCGGACTAGCGGGAGGCATGAGCAGTTCTTC,CASSRTSGRHEQFF,TRBD2,many,TRBJ2-1,TRBV7-3
TGCAGTGCTAGAGATTCGACAGGGTTTGACTATGGCTACACCTTC,CSARDSTGFDYGYTF,TRBD1,many,TRBJ1-2,TRBV20-1
TGTGCCAGCAGCCGCAGACTAGCGCCGAACACCGGGGAGCTGTTTTTT,CASSRRLAPNTGELFF,TRBD2,many,TRBJ2-2,TRBV7-6
TGTGCCAGCAGTTTGATAGGGAACTATGGCTACACCTTC,CASSLIGNYGYTF,.,medium-sized,TRBJ1-2,TRBV27
TGTGCCAGCAGCGGGACTAGCGGGATAACCGGGGAGCTGTTTTTT,CASSGTSGITGELFF,TRBD2,many,TRBJ2-2,TRBV7-6
TGTGCCAGCAGCTTAGGAAGCCAAGAGACCCAGTACTTC,CASSLGSQETQYF,.,many,TRBJ2-5,TRBV7-2
TGTGCCAGCAGTTTAGGAGCCCTCAATTCACCCCTCCACTTT,CASSLGALNSPLHF,.,medium-sized,TRBJ1-6,TRBV12-3/TRBV12-4
TGTGCCAGCAGTTACCTGGGGACTGAAGCTTTCTTT,CASSYLGTEAFF,.,few,TRBJ1-1,TRBV6-2/TRBV6-3
TGCAGTGCTAGAGATCTTCCAGACTATGGCTACACCTTC,CSARDLPDYGYTF,.,medium-sized,TRBJ1-2,TRBV20-1
TGTGCCAGCAGCTTAGTGGCTAGCGGCACAGATACGCAGTATTTT,CASSLVASGTDTQYF,.,.,TRBJ2-3,TRBV11-1
TGTGCCAGCAGCTTTGGGACATCGTATAATTCACCCCTCCACTTT,CASSFGTSYNSPLHF,.,.,TRBJ1-6,TRBV7-3
TGCGCCAGCAGCCCCAGGACAGCAACTAATGAAAAACTGTTTTTT,CASSPRTATNEKLFF,.,few,TRBJ1-4,TRBV5-1
TGCAGTCCTAGGGCAGGGGATGCCTCCTACAATGAGCAGTTCTTC,CSPRAGDASYNEQFF,.,.,TRBJ2-1,TRBV20-1
TGTGCCAGCAGTGAAGAGGTCACCCCTGGCGAGCAGTACTTC,CASSEEVTPGEQYF,.,.,TRBJ2-7,TRBV6-1
TGTGCCAGCAGTTCGGGGGCCAACGTCCTGACTTTC,CASSSGANVLTF,.,few,TRBJ2-6,TRBV28
TGTGCCACCTCTTCCGGGACAGGGGCCTTCAATGAGCAGTTCTTC,CATSSGTGAFNEQFF,TRBD1,many,TRBJ2-1,TRBV24-1
TGTGCCAGCAGCGTTATTCCCCCCTACGAGCATTACTTC,CASSVIPPYEHYF,.,.,TRBJ2-7,TRBV7-2
TGTGCCAGCAGTGACGACACAGTCAATGAGCAGTTCTTC,CASSDDTVNEQFF,.,medium-sized,TRBJ2-1,TRBV6-4
TGTGCCAGCAGCTTAGGAGGAGGGACAGCCTACCATGAAAAACTGTTTTTT,CASSLGGGTAYHEKLFF,TRBD1,many,TRBJ1-4,TRBV7-8
TGCAGTGCTAGAGATGGAGGGCAGAACTATAATTCACCCCTCCACTTT,CSARDGGQNYNSPLHF,.,.,TRBJ1-6,TRBV20-1
TGCAGTGCTAGAGATGCTCAGGGGGCGCAGAACGGGGAGCTGTTTTTT,CSARDAQGAQNGELFF,TRBD1,.,TRBJ2-2,TRBV20-1
TGTGCCAGCACCAGCATGCGGGGGACAGGCGAGGGGGAGCAGTACTTC,CASTSMRGTGEGEQYF,.,medium-sized,TRBJ2-7,TRBV6-1
TGTGCCAGCAGCCACGACAGAGACGAGCAGTACTTC,CASSHDRDEQYF,.,many,TRBJ2-7,TRBV4-2
TGTGCCAGCAGCTCCTCCCAGGGTAGCGTACACACACTAGCCAAAAACATTCAGTACTTC,CASSSSQGSVHTLAKNIQYF,.,many,TRBJ2-4,TRBV3-1
TGTGCCAGCAGGAAAAACAGGGGACACCAAGAGACCCAGTACTTC,CASRKNRGHQETQYF,TRBD1,medium-sized,TRBJ2-5,TRBV28
TGTGCCAGCGGGTACGGACCAAACTATGGCTACGCCTTC,CASGYGPNYGYAF,.,.,TRBJ1-2,TRBV6-5
TGTGCCAGTATTGAGGGTTCGAACACCGGGGAGCTGTTTTTT,CASIEGSNTGELFF,.,many,TRBJ2-2,TRBV19
TGTGCCAGCAGCGTACAGGGAGGCCCTGGAAACACCATATATTTT,CASSVQGGPGNTIYF,.,.,TRBJ1-3,TRBV9
TGTGCCAGCATAGGTCTAGCTGGTAACAATGAGCAGTTCTTC,CASIGLAGNNEQFF,.,.,TRBJ2-1,TRBV7-8
TGTGCCAGCAGTGAAGTCATTAATTCACCCCTCCACTTT,CASSEVINSPLHF,.,medium-sized,TRBJ1-6,TRBV6-4
TGCGCCAGCAGCACAATGGAGGCCTATGGCTACACCTTC,CASSTMEAYGYTF,.,.,TRBJ1-2,TRBV5-1